The 2 T cell receptor beta chains in this list originate from one sample, sequenced in a study of cytomegalovirus exposure and HLA in healthy donors. The study ran its PCR with 60 Vbeta and 13 Jbeta primers. Produced via immunoSEQ multiplex PCR; TCRdb's table is partial and in-frame only. In total, the table holds 100,000 to 150,000 clones. Source material: PBMCs. The receptors were sampled from a young man in good health and CMV-seronegative.

This CDR3 is CASSIGGDGYTF. CDR3 sequence (DNA): TGTGCCAGCAGCATCGGAGGGGATGGCTACACCTTC. The rearrangement links TRBV7-9 to TRBJ1-2, with D maybe TRBD1 (5 bases). Trimming took 5 bases from V and 6 from J, leaving 10 bases between them. The CDR3 runs to 12 residues. Germline assignment: CDR1 SEHNR and CDR2 FQNEAQ (reference sequence).

The J gene is TRBJ1-2, the V gene TRBV18, with 7 bases lining up with TRBD1. The germline CDR1 and CDR2 sequences are KGHSH and LQKENI. This CDR3 has 15 residues. The J segment lost 5 bases and the V segment lost 3 bases, leaving 9 bases of the junction unmatched. CDR3 sequence reads: CASSPYRDSEYGYTF. The CDR3 DNA reads TGTGCCAGCTCACCCTACCGGGACAGCGAATATGGCTACACCTTC.